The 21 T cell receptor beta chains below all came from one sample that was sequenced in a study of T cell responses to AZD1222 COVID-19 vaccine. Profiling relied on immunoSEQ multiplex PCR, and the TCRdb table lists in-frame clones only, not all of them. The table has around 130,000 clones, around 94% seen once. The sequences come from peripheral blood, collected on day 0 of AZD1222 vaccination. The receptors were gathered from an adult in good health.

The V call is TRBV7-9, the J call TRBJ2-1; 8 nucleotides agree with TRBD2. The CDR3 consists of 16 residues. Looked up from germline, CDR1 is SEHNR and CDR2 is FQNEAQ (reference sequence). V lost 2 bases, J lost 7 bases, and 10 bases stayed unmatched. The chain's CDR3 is CASSLNPLSGMNEQFF. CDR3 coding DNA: TGTGCCAGCAGCTTAAACCCCCTTAGCGGGATGAATGAGCAGTTCTTC.

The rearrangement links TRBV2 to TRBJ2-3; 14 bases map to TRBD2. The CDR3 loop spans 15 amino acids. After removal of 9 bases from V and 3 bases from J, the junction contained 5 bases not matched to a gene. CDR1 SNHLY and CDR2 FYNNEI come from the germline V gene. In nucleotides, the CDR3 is TGTGCCAGTGAAGGGACTAGCGGGAGTACAGATACGCAGTATTTT. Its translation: CASEGTSGSTDTQYF.

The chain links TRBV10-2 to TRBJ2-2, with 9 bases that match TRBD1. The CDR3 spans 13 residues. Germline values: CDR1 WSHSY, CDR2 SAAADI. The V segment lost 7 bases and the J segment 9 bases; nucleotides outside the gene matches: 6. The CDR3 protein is CASKGTGPRELFF. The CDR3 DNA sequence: TGCGCCAGCAAAGGGACAGGGCCTCGGGAGCTGTTTTTT.

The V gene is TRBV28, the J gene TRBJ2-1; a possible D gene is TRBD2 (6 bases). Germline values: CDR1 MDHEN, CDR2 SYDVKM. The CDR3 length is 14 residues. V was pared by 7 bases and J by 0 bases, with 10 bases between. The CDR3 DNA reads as TGTGCCAGCAAACGGGGACTCTCCTACAATGAGCAGTTCTTC. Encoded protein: CASKRGLSYNEQFF. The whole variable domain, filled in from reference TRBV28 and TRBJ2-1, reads DVKVTQSSRYLVKRTGEKVFLECVQDMDHENMFWYRQDPGLGLRLIYFSYDVKMKEKGDIPEGYSVSREKKERFSLILESASTNQTSMYLCASKRGLSYNEQFFGPGTRLTVL.

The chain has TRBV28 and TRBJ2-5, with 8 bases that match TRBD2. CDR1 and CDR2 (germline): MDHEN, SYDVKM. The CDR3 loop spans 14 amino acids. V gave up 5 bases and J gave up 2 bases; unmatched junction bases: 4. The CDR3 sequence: CASSRAGEQETQYF. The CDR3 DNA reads TGTGCCAGCAGTCGAGCGGGAGAGCAAGAGACCCAGTACTTC.

CDR3 region: CASSSTGVETQYF. The CDR3 DNA follows: TGTGCCAGCAGCTCGACAGGGGTAGAGACCCAGTACTTC. The rearrangement uses TRBV11-3 and TRBJ2-5, with 8 bases matching TRBD1. Germline V gene lookup returns CDR1 SGHNT and CDR2 YENEEA. V shed 4 bases and J 4 bases; nucleotides not matched to a gene: 2. The CDR3 sequence is 13 residues long.

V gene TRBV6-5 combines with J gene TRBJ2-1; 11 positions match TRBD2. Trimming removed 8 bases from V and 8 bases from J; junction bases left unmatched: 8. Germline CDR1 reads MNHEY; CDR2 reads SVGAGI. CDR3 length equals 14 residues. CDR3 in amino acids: CASGPGLAVDEQFF. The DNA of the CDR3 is TGTGCCAGCGGACCGGGACTAGCGGTAGATGAGCAGTTCTTC.

CDR3 bases: TGTGCCAGCAGCCAAGGGCGGCGGATCGGGGGGGAGACCCAGTACTTC. Its protein is CASSQGRRIGGETQYF. V and J are TRBV3-1 (or the pseudogene TRBV3-2) and TRBJ2-5; 7 bases match TRBD2. Germline CDR1 reads LGHDT; CDR2 reads YNNKEL (reference sequence). V shed 1 base, J shed 5 bases, and the junction held 10 bases outside the gene matches. This CDR3 has 16 amino acids.

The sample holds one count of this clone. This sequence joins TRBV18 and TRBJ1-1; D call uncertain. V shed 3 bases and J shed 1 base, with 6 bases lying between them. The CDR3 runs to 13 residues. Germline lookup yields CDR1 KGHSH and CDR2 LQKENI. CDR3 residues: CASSPSENTEAFF. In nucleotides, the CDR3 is TGTGCCAGCTCACCGTCAGAGAACACTGAAGCTTTCTTT. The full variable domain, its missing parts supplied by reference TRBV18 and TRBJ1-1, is NAGVMQNPRHLVRRRGQEARLRCSPMKGHSHVYWYRQLPEEGLKFMVYLQKENIIDESGMPKERFSAEFPKEGPSILRIQQVVRGDSAAYFCASSPSENTEAFFGQGTRLTVV.

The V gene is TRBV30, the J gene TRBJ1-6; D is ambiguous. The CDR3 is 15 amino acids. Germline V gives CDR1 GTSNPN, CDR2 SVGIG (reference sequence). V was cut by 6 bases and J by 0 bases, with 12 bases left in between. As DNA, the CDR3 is TGTGCCTGTCAATGGGCCGGCTCCTATAATTCACCCCTCCACTTT. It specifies CACQWAGSYNSPLHF.

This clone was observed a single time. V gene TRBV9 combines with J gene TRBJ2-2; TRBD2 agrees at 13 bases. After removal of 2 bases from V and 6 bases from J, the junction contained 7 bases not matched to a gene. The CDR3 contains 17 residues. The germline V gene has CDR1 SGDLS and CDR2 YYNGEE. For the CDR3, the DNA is TGTGCCAGCAGCGTTGGACTAGCGGGAGTTGAGGCCGGGGAGCTGTTTTTT. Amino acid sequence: CASSVGLAGVEAGELFF.

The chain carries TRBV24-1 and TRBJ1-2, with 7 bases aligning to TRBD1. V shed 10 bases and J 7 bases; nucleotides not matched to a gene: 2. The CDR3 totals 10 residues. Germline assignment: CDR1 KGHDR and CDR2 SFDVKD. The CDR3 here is CATRDSGYTF. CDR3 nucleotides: TGTGCCACTCGGGACAGTGGCTACACCTTC.

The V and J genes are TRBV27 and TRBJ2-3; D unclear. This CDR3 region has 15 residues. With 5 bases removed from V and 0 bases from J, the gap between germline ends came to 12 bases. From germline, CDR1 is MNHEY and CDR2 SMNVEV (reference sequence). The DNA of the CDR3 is TGTGCCAGCAGTAGGGCCATCGGTAGCACAGATACGCAGTATTTT. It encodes CASSRAIGSTDTQYF.

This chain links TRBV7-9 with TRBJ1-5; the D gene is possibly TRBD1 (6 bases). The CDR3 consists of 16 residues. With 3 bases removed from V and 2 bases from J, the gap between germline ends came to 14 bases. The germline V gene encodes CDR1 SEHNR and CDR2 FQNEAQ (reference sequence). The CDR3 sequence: CASSLGHRGGNQPQHF. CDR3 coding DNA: TGTGCCAGCAGCTTGGGACATCGAGGAGGCAATCAGCCCCAGCATTTT.

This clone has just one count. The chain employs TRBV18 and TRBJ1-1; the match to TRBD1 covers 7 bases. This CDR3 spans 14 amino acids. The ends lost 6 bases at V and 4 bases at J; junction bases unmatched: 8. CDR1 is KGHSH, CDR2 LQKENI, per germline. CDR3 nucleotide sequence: TGTGCCAGCTCGCAAAACAGGGGAGCCACTGAAGCTTTCTTT. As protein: CASSQNRGATEAFF. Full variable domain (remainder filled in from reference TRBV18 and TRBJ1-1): NAGVMQNPRHLVRRRGQEARLRCSPMKGHSHVYWYRQLPEEGLKFMVYLQKENIIDESGMPKERFSAEFPKEGPSILRIQQVVRGDSAAYFCASSQNRGATEAFFGQGTRLTVV.

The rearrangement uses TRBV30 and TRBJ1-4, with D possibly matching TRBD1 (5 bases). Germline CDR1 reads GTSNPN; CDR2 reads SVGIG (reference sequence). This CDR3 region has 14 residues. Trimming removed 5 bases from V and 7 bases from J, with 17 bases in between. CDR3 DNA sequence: TGTGCCTGGGGGTGGGGGGGTGATCGTGAAAAACTGTTTTTT. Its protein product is CAWGWGGDREKLFF.

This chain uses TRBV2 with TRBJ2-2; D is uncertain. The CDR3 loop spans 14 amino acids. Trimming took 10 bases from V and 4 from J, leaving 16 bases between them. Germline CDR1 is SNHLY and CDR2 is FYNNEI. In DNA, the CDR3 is TGTGCCACCCACGGTAACTCGGCCACCGGGGAGCTGTTTTTT. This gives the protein CATHGNSATGELFF.

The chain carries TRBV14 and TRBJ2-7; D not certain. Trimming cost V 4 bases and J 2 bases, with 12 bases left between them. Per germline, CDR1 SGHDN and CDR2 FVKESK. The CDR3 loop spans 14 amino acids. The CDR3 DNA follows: TGTGCCAGCAGCCCCCGCCGGCAGGCCTACGAGCAGTACTTC. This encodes CASSPRRQAYEQYF. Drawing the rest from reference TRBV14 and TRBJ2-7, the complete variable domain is EAGVTQFPSHSVIEKGQTVTLRCDPISGHDNLYWYRRVMGKEIKFLLHFVKESKQDESGMPNNRFLAERTGGTYSTLKVQPAELEDSGVYFCASSPRRQAYEQYFGPGTRLTVT.

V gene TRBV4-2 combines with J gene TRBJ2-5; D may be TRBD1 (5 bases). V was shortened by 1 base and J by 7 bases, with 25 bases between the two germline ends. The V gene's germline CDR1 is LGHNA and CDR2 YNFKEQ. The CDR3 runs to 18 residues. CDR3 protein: CASSQGQFGAEKSRTQYF. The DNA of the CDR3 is TGTGCCAGCAGCCAAGGCCAGTTTGGGGCGGAGAAGTCGCGGACCCAGTACTTC.

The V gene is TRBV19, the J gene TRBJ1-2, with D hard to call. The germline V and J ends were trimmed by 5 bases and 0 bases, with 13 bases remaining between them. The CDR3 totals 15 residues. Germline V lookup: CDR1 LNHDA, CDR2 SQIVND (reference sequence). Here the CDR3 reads CASSLRDLANYGYTF. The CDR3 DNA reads TGTGCCAGTAGTCTCCGGGATTTAGCTAACTATGGCTACACCTTC.

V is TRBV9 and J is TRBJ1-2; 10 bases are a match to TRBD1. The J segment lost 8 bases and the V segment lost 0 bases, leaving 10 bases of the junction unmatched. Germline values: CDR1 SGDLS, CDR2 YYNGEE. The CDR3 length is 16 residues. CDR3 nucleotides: TGTGCCAGCAGCGTAGGATCGGACAGGGGGGTCGAGGGCTACACCTTC. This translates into CASSVGSDRGVEGYTF.